These T cell receptor beta chains were read from a single sample in a study of OX40 agonist ivuxolimab in advanced cancers. Repertoires were generated with immunoSEQ multiplex PCR, while TCRdb's copy carries only in-frame clones and drops some. This sample yields 35,000 to 45,000 clones, of which approximately 83% are seen a single time; roughly 23% belongs to the top ten. Specimen: CD4+ or CD8+ T cells sorted from blood, collected in a trial of the OX40 agonist ivuxolimab. Receptors originate from an adult with an advanced solid tumor such as melanoma, head and neck, liver or kidney cancer. Each CDR3 is given with its conserved first and last residue. D genes are given only for firm matches. Clone size appears in some rows only: once, few, many, or a class for an expanded clone.

v_call: TRBV5-6
j_call: TRBJ1-1
clone_size: .
d_call: .
cdr3_aa: CASRVDAGKNTEAFF
cdr3_nt: TGTGCCAGCAGAGTGGATGCAGGGAAGAACACTGAAGCTTTCTTT

v_call: TRBV6-5
j_call: TRBJ1-5
clone_size: .
d_call: TRBD1
cdr3_aa: CASSPTGASNQPQHF
cdr3_nt: TGTGCCAGCAGCCCGACAGGGGCCTCCAATCAGCCCCAGCATTTT

v_call: TRBV27
j_call: TRBJ1-5
clone_size: once
d_call: .
cdr3_aa: CASSLQGGNQPQHF
cdr3_nt: TGTGCCAGCAGTTTGCAGGGCGGCAATCAGCCCCAGCATTTT

v_call: TRBV28
j_call: TRBJ2-6
clone_size: .
d_call: TRBD1
cdr3_aa: CASTGQDRVSGANVLTF
cdr3_nt: TGTGCCAGCACCGGACAGGACAGGGTCTCTGGGGCCAACGTCCTGACTTTC

v_call: TRBV9
j_call: TRBJ2-3
clone_size: .
d_call: TRBD2
cdr3_aa: CASSGTSGIGTQYF
cdr3_nt: TGTGCCAGCAGCGGGACTAGCGGGATAGGGACGCAGTATTTT

v_call: TRBV6-6
j_call: TRBJ2-1
clone_size: few
d_call: TRBD2
cdr3_aa: CASSYVRDYSLSEQFF
cdr3_nt: TGTGCCAGCAGTTACGTTCGGGACTACTCCTTGAGTGAGCAGTTCTTC

v_call: TRBV10-3
j_call: TRBJ2-7
clone_size: .
d_call: .
cdr3_aa: CAISEGGREIYEQYF
cdr3_nt: TGTGCCATCAGTGAGGGGGGGCGGGAGATCTACGAGCAGTACTTC

v_call: TRBV7-9
j_call: TRBJ2-6
clone_size: .
d_call: .
cdr3_aa: CASSFRQDNSGANVLTF
cdr3_nt: TGTGCCAGCAGCTTTAGACAGGACAACTCTGGGGCCAACGTCCTGACTTTC

v_call: TRBV7-6
j_call: TRBJ1-2
clone_size: few
d_call: TRBD1
cdr3_aa: CASSLGTGGGYGYTF
cdr3_nt: TGTGCCAGCAGCTTAGGGACAGGGGGTGGCTATGGCTACACCTTC

v_call: TRBV9
j_call: TRBJ2-5
clone_size: .
d_call: TRBD2
cdr3_aa: CASTLSGRGETQYF
cdr3_nt: TGTGCCAGCACCCTTAGCGGGAGGGGAGAGACCCAGTACTTC

v_call: TRBV27
j_call: TRBJ2-1
clone_size: .
d_call: TRBD2
cdr3_aa: CASSLLLAASSYNEQFF
cdr3_nt: TGTGCCAGCAGTTTACTCCTAGCGGCCAGCTCCTACAATGAGCAGTTCTTC

v_call: TRBV18
j_call: TRBJ1-5
clone_size: .
d_call: .
cdr3_aa: CASSSTDRGQPQHF
cdr3_nt: TGTGCCAGCTCATCTACGGACCGGGGGCAGCCCCAGCATTTT